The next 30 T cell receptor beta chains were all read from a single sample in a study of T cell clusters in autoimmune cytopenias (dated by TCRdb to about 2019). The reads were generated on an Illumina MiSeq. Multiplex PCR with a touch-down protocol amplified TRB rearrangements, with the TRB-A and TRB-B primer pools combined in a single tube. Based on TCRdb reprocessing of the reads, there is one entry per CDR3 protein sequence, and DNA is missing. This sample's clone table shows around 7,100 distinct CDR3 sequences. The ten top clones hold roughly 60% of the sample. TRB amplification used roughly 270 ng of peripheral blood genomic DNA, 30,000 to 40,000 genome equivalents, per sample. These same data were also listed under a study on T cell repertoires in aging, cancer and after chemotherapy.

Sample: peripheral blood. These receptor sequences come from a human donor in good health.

The CDR3 spells CASSPPSGRNIQYF. The genes are TRBV18 and TRBJ2-4; TCRdb's D gene call, TRBD2, goes unchecked for lack of DNA. This CDR3 spans 14 amino acids. Germline loops: CDR1 KGHSH, CDR2 LQKENI.

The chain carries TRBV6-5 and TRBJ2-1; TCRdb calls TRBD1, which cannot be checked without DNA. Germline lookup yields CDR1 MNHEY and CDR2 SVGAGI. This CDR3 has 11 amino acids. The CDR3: CAGGYGNEQFF.

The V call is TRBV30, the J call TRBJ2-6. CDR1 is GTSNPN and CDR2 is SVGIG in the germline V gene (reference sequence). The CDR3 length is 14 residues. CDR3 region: CAWSGYSGANVLTF.

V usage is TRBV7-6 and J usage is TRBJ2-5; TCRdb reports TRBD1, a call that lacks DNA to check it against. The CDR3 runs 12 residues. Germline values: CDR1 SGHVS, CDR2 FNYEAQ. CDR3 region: CASSQEGETQYF.

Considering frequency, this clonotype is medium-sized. The CDR3 sequence is CASSYGEWGETQYF. The chain carries TRBV6-5 and TRBJ2-5; TCRdb proposes TRBD2, but this gene call is untestable without DNA. The CDR3 has 14 residues. The germline V gene encodes CDR1 MNHEY and CDR2 SVGAGI.

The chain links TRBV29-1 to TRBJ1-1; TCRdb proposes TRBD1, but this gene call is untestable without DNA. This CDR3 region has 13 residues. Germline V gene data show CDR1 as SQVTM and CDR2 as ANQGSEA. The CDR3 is CSVGEGQALEAFF.

Here the CDR3 reads CASSGRAGASYNEQFF. The chain has TRBV6-4 and TRBJ2-1; TCRdb designates TRBD1, a call that cannot be tested without DNA. The CDR3 runs to 16 residues. Looked up from germline, CDR1 is MRHNA and CDR2 is SNTAGT.

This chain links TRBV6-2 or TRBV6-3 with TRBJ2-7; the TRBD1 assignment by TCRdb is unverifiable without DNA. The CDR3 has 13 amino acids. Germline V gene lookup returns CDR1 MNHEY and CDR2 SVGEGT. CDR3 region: CASRPGGAYEQYF.

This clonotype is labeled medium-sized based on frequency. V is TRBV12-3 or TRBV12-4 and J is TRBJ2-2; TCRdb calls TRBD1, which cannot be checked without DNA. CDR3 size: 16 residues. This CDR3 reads CASSPGGGTHTGELFF.

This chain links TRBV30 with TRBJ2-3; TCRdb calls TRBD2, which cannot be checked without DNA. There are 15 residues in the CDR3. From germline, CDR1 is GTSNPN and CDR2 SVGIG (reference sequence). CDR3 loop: CAWSGLAGGSDTQYF. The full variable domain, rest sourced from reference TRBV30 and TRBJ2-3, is SQTIHQWPATLVQPVGSPLSLECTVEGTSNPNLYWYRQAAGRGLQLLFYSVGIGQISSEVPQNLSASRPQDRQFILSSKKLLLSDSGFYLCAWSGLAGGSDTQYFGPGTRLTVL.

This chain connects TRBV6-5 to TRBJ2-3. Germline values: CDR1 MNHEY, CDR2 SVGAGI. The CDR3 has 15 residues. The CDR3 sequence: CASRNTFTSTDTQYF.

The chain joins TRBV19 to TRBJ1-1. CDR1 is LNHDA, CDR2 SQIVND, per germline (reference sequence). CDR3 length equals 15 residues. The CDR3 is CASRITDTPNTEAFF.

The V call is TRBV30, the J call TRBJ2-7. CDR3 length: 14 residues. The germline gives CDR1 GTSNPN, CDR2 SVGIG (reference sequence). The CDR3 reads CAWRRLGISYEQYF.

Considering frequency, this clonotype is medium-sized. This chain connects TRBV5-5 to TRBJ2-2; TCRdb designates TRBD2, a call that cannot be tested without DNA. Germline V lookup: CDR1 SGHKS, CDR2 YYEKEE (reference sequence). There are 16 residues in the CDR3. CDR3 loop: CASSALTSANTGELFF.

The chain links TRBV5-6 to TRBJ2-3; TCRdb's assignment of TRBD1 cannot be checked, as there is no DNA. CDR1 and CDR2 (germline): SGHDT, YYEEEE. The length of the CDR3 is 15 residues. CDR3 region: CASSRDRGSTDTQYF.

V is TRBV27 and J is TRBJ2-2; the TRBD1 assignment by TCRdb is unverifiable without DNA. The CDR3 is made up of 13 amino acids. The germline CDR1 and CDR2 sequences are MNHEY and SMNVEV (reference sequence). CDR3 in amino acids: CASRAQGSGELFF.

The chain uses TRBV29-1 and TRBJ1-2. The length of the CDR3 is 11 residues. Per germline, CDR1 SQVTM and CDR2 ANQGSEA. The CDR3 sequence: CSVGHPNGYTF.

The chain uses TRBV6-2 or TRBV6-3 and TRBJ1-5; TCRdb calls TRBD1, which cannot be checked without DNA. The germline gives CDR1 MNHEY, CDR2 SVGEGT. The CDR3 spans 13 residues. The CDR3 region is CASSYVDPGPQHF.

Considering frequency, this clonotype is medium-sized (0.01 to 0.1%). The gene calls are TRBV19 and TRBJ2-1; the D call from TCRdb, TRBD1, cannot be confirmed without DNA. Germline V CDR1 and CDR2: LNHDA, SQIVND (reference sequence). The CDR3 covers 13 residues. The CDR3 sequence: CASALVGTLEQFF.

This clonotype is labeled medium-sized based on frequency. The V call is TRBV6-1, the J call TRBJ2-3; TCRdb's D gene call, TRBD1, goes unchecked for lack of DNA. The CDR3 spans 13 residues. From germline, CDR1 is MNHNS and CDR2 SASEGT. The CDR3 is CASVPPSTDTQYF.

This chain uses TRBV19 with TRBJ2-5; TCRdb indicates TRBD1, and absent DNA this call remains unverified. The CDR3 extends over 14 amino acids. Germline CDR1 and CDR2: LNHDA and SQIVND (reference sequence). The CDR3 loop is CASNHGQGTETQYF.

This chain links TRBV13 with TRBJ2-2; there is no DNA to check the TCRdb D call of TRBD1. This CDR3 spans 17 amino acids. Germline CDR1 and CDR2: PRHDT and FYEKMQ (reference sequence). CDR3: CASSLIRQVSNTGELFF.

The CDR3 region is CATSRERQYEQYF. The rearrangement links TRBV15 to TRBJ2-7. CDR1 is LNHNV and CDR2 is YYDKDF in the germline V gene (reference sequence). This CDR3 region has 13 residues.

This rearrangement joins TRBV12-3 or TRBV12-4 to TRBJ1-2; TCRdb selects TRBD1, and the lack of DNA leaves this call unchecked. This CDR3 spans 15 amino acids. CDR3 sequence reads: CASSLIGQGGNGYTF.

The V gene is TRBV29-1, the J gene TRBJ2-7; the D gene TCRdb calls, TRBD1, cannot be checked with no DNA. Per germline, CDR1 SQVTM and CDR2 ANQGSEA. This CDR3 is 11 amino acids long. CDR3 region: CSVGKGAEQYF.

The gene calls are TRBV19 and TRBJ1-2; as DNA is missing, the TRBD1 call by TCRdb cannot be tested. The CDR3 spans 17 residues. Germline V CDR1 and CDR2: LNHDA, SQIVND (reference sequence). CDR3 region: CASSVTFAGTGVYGYTF.

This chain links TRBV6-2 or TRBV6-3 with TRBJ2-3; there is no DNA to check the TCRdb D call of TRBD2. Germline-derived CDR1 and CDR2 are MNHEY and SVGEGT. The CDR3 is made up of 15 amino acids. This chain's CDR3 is CASSYSSLNTDTQYF.

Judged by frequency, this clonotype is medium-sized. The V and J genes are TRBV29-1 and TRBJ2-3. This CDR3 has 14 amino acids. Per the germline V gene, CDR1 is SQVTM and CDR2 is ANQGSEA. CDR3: CSAESRTSTDTQYF.

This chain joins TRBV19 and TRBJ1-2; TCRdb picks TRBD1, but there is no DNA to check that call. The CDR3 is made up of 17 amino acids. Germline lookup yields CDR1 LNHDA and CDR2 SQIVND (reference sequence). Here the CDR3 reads CASSIDLWDGLNYGYTF.

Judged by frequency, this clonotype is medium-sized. CDR3 sequence: CASSLAPAEDAFF. The chain employs TRBV7-6 and TRBJ1-1. CDR3 length equals 13 residues. In germline, CDR1 is SGHVS, CDR2 FNYEAQ.